The source of this T cell receptor (beta chain) is a study of shared clonotypes between healthy human individuals. V dropped 5 bases and J dropped 1 base, with 14 bases sitting between them. This CDR3 is built from 15 residues. Germline CDR1 and CDR2: SGHAT and FQNNGV. Naive CD8 cells comprised CD45RO-negative, CCR7-positively selected cells, excluding terminally differentiated effector memory CD45RA+ cells. Sequencing used immunoSEQ multiplex PCR; TCRdb keeps in-frame clones, though not all of them. The sample includes 1.5 million to 2.5 million clones, approximately 95% of them seen just once. This sequence was found in a young man in good health. The chain couples TRBV11-2 to TRBJ1-1, with D tentatively TRBD1 (5 bases). The sample consisted of naive CD8+ T cells sorted from blood. For the CDR3, the DNA is TGTGCCAGCAGCCTCATATCTCAGGGGAACACTGAAGCTTTCTTT. This sequence encodes CASSLISQGNTEAFF.